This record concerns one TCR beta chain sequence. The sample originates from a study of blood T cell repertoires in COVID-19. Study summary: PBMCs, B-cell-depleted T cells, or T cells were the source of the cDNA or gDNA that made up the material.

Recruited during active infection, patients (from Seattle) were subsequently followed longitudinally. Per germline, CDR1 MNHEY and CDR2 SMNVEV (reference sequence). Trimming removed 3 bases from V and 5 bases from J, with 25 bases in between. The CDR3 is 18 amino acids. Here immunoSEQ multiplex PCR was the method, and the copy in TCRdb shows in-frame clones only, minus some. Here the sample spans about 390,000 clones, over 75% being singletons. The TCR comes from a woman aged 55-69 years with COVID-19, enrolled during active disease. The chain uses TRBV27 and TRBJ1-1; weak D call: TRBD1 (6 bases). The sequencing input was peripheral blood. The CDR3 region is CASSFRVPGGAVRTEAFF. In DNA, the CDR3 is TGTGCCAGCAGTTTCAGGGTCCCGGGGGGCGCTGTTCGGACTGAAGCTTTCTTT.